This TCR beta chain was identified in a study of shared clonotypes between healthy human individuals. At the level of the study: Donor ages ranged 18 to 49 years: a couple of women, a few men.

Germline V lookup: CDR1 SGHAT, CDR2 FQNNGV. The CDR3 is 15 amino acids. Trimming at V came to 5 bases and at J to 9 bases, leaving 13 bases not matched to a gene. Profiled with immunoSEQ multiplex PCR; TCRdb holds only in-frame clones, not every one. Of hundreds of thousands of clones in the sample, roughly four fifths are singletons; the top ten hold approximately 12%. The sequenced sample was PBMCs. The source is a woman in her thirties or forties in good health. Some clones in this sample may be carry-over from other donors' samples. The chain combines TRBV11-2 with TRBJ2-1, with 7 bases that match TRBD2. CDR3 in DNA: TGTGCCAGCAGCCTGGGGGGAGGGCCTCTTGGTGAGCAGTTCTTC. Encoded protein: CASSLGGGPLGEQFF. Filled out from reference TRBV11-2 and TRBJ2-1, the complete variable domain reads EAGVAQSPRYKIIEKRQSVAFWCNPISGHATLYWYQQILGQGPKLLIQFQNNGVVDDSQLPKDRFSAERLKGVDSTLKIQPAKLEDSAVYLCASSLGGGPLGEQFFGPGTRLTVL.